Given below is one T cell receptor beta chain in context. Its antigen remains unidentified. This CDR3 contains 12 residues. J was trimmed by 8 bases and V by 4 bases; bases with no gene match: 0. The total RNA was obtained from whole blood that was not fractionated. The record originates from a study of human T cells and chemical hapten exposure. Study summary: Yields of TCR per sample differed, chiefly owing to small differences in pooled library volume. The study's findings and limits: With regard to DPC sensitization, TCRs above 1 in 1000 frequency did not change.

The study's library attached unique molecular identifiers to single cDNA molecules. A single record per CDR3 protein comes from TCRdb applying MiXCR to the 5' RACE reads. This sample has tens of thousands of distinct CDR3 sequences, with roughly 15% found just once. This sequence joins TRBV23-1 and TRBJ1-4, with 8 bases matching TRBD1. TRBV23-1 is given ORF status, its function remaining uncertain. The clonotype originates from a female donor in good health. The CDR3 DNA is TGCGCCAGCAGTCCAGGGGGCGAAAAACTGTTTTTT. Its protein is CASSPGGEKLFF.